The 27 T cell receptor beta chains reported below all come from one sample, sequenced in a study of PD-1 blockade in mismatch repair-deficient tumors. TCRdb's copy holds only in-frame clones and misses some; the assay was immunoSEQ multiplex PCR. Among tens of thousands of clones listed, about 78% were seen once. This sample comprised peripheral blood, obtained 2 weeks after starting pembrolizumab. Every receptor here comes from an adult with mismatch repair-deficient cancer.

As regards this clone: The sample holds other DNA sequences that translate to the same CDR3. The V call is TRBV6-1, the J call TRBJ2-7; 11 nucleotides line up with TRBD2. The CDR3 is 14 amino acids. Trimming at V came to 6 bases and at J to 2 bases, leaving 3 bases not matched to a gene. Germline V gene data show CDR1 as MNHNS and CDR2 as SASEGT. CDR3: CASSRTSGPYEQYF. DNA of the CDR3: TGTGCCAGCAGCCGGACTAGCGGGCCCTACGAGCAGTACTTC.

The rearrangement uses TRBV11-3 and TRBJ1-1; tentative D call: TRBD1 (5 bases). Trimming left V 1 base short and J 7 bases short, with 13 bases between. Germline V gene sequence: CDR1 SGHNT, CDR2 YENEEA. The CDR3 has 14 amino acids. The CDR3 DNA follows: TGTGCCAGCAGCTTAGGAAGCCCCGGGGGTGAAGCTTTCTTT. It encodes CASSLGSPGGEAFF.

V and J are TRBV5-1 and TRBJ2-1; tentative D call: TRBD1 (5 bases). The CDR3 spans 15 residues. Germline V gives CDR1 SGHRS, CDR2 YFSETQ. V lost 4 bases to trimming and J lost 1 base, with 12 bases between them. CDR3 sequence (DNA): TGCGCCAGCAGCCCTAGAGACAGATCCTACAATGAGCAGTTCTTC. It is translated as CASSPRDRSYNEQFF.

This sequence joins TRBV7-2 and TRBJ1-1; D possibly corresponds to TRBD1 (5 bases). Germline V gene lookup returns CDR1 SGHTA and CDR2 FQGNSA. The CDR3 is 13 residues long. Trimming took 5 bases from V and 4 from J, leaving 11 bases between them. Here the CDR3 DNA reads TGTGCCAGCAGCCAGGGTAGGGGCACTGAAGCTTTCTTT. This sequence encodes CASSQGRGTEAFF.

V gene TRBV7-9 combines with J gene TRBJ2-1; unclear D gene. CDR1 is SEHNR and CDR2 is FQNEAQ in the germline V gene (reference sequence). The CDR3 is made up of 16 amino acids. V dropped 7 bases and J dropped 5 bases, with 21 bases sitting between them. The CDR3 DNA follows: TGTGCCAGCACCCGGGCTTTGCCCCCTTTTAACAATGAGCAGTTCTTC. Protein: CASTRALPPFNNEQFF.

This clone was counted a single time. This chain connects TRBV11-2 to TRBJ1-1; TRBD1 matches at 11 bases. This CDR3 has 15 residues. Germline assignment: CDR1 SGHAT and CDR2 FQNNGV. V shed 4 bases, J shed 4 bases, and the junction held 5 bases outside the gene matches. The CDR3 coding sequence is TGTGCCAGCAGCTCCGAGGGACAGGGGGTCACTGAAGCTTTCTTT. This sequence encodes CASSSEGQGVTEAFF.

The chain uses TRBV27 and TRBJ1-2; weak D call: TRBD1 (5 bases). The CDR3 length is 14 residues. The germline CDR1 and CDR2 sequences are MNHEY and SMNVEV (reference sequence). Trimming left V 4 bases short and J 2 bases short, with 11 bases between. For the CDR3, the DNA is TGTGCCAGCAGTTCCTACGGGGCGAACTATGGCTACACCTTC. This sequence encodes CASSSYGANYGYTF.

The genes are TRBV5-5 and TRBJ2-2; the D is unclear. CDR3 size: 13 residues. The V gene lost 0 bases and the J gene lost 6 bases, with 6 bases spanning the gap. In germline, CDR1 is SGHKS, CDR2 YYEKEE (reference sequence). The CDR3, as DNA: TGTGCCAGCAGCTTGGAGGTCTCCGGGGAGCTGTTTTTT. Amino acids: CASSLEVSGELFF. The variable domain in full, with the rest retrieved from reference TRBV5-5 and TRBJ2-2, is DAGVTQSPTHLIKTRGQQVTLRCSPISGHKSVSWYQQVLGQGPQFIFQYYEKEERGRGNFPDRFSARQFPNYSSELNVNALLLGDSALYLCASSLEVSGELFFGEGSRLTVL.

This chain uses TRBV30 with TRBJ2-3; no clear D gene. This CDR3 comprises 12 residues. Germline V gene lookup returns CDR1 GTSNPN and CDR2 SVGIG (reference sequence). The V end was cut by 1 base, the J end by 4 bases, with 6 bases between. CDR3 in amino acids: CAWSANSDTQYF. The CDR3 nucleotides read TGTGCCTGGAGTGCCAATTCAGATACGCAGTATTTT.

This clone was detected only once. The junction departs from the called germline gene at one end, perhaps through a read error. CDR3 in DNA: TGTGCCAGCAGTGAGGTTAACAGGGGGGTACCAAACTTC. Its translation: CASSEVNRGVPNF. This chain joins TRBV6-1 and TRBJ2-7, with TRBD1 matching 8 bases. The CDR3 is 13 amino acids. CDR1 and CDR2 (germline): MNHNS, SASEGT.

The CDR3 bases are TGTGCCAGCCGGCGCCAGGGAAGTTACGAGCAGTACTTC. Translated, it gives CASRRQGSYEQYF. The genes are TRBV27 and TRBJ2-7; D may be TRBD1 (5 bases). The CDR3 runs 13 residues. Germline assignment: CDR1 MNHEY and CDR2 SMNVEV (reference sequence). The V end lost 8 bases, the J end lost 4 bases, and 15 bases lay between the germline ends.

The genes are TRBV27 and TRBJ2-7; 13 bases are shared with TRBD2. Germline CDR1 reads MNHEY; CDR2 reads SMNVEV (reference sequence). The CDR3 totals 16 residues. The J segment lost 4 bases and the V segment lost 6 bases, leaving 9 bases of the junction unmatched. CDR3 sequence: CASRQGLAGKFYEQYF. The CDR3 DNA is TGTGCCAGCAGACAGGGACTAGCGGGAAAATTTTACGAGCAGTACTTC.

CDR3 sequence (DNA): TGTGCCTGGAGTGTCTTGACTAGCGGGAGAATCCATGAGCAGTTCTTC. Amino acids: CAWSVLTSGRIHEQFF. The V gene is TRBV30, the J gene TRBJ2-1; 12 bases are a match to TRBD2. The J segment lost 8 bases and the V segment lost 0 bases, leaving 8 bases of the junction unmatched. CDR1 is GTSNPN and CDR2 is SVGIG in the germline V gene (reference sequence). There are 16 residues in the CDR3.

CDR3 DNA: TGTGCCAGCAGTCCAGGCCCGATTTTTCAGCCCCAGCATTTT. As protein: CASSPGPIFQPQHF. The chain carries TRBV6-6 and TRBJ1-5; no clear D gene. V dropped 5 bases and J dropped 6 bases, with 14 bases sitting between them. This CDR3 spans 14 amino acids. Germline lookup yields CDR1 MNHNY and CDR2 SVGAGI (reference sequence).

This chain joins TRBV28 and TRBJ2-6; 7 positions match TRBD1. Germline CDR1 and CDR2: MDHEN and SYDVKM. The CDR3 covers 15 residues. V dropped 11 bases and J dropped 2; count of bases not matched to a gene: 9. CDR3 nucleotide sequence: TGTGCCGTGGGGAACAGGGGCCCTGGGGCCAACGTCCTGACTTTC. Translated, it gives CAVGNRGPGANVLTF.

V usage is TRBV2 and J usage is TRBJ1-3; TRBD1 aligns across 7 bases. Per the germline V gene, CDR1 is SNHLY and CDR2 is FYNNEI. V was clipped by 8 bases and J by 0 bases; unmatched bases: 1. The CDR3 totals 13 residues. CDR3 nucleotide sequence: TGTGCCAGCGGACAGGACTCTGGAAACACCATATATTTT. It encodes CASGQDSGNTIYF.

The chain is built from TRBV28 and TRBJ2-7; 10 bases align to TRBD2. Germline V lookup: CDR1 MDHEN, CDR2 SYDVKM. This CDR3 comprises 14 residues. Trimming took 5 bases from V and 5 from J; bases not matched to a gene: 6. The CDR3 region is CASSRLAGVHEQYF. In nucleotides, the CDR3 is TGTGCCAGCAGTCGCCTAGCGGGAGTACACGAGCAGTACTTC.

Of note for this clone: At the DNA level, this CDR3 is encoded by other sequences in the same sample as well. The rearrangement joins TRBV9 to TRBJ2-7; 8 nucleotides agree with TRBD2. Per germline, CDR1 SGDLS and CDR2 YYNGEE. The junction had 11 bases not matched to a gene; V was cut back by 2 bases and J by 4 bases. CDR3 length equals 16 residues. CDR3 sequence (DNA): TGTGCCAGCAGCGTCGGACTAGCCGAACAATCTTACGAGCAGTACTTC. This codes for CASSVGLAEQSYEQYF.

V usage is TRBV4-3 and J usage is TRBJ2-2; 7 nucleotides align to TRBD2. The germline gives CDR1 LGHNA, CDR2 YSLEER. The CDR3 has 16 amino acids. V gave up 0 bases and J gave up 9 bases; unmatched junction bases: 10. The chain's CDR3 is CASSQDTGLAARELFF. The DNA for the CDR3 is TGCGCCAGCAGCCAAGATACTGGTCTAGCGGCGAGGGAGCTGTTTTTT.

The chain carries TRBV30 and TRBJ2-4; D may be TRBD1 or TRBD2 (5 bases each). Per the germline V gene, CDR1 is GTSNPN and CDR2 is SVGIG (reference sequence). Trimming removed 3 bases at V and 8 bases at J, with 14 bases between. CDR3 length: 13 amino acids. DNA of the CDR3: TGTGCCTGGAGACGTCAAGGGACGGACATTCAGTACTTC. Translated: CAWRRQGTDIQYF.

The genes are TRBV5-1 and TRBJ2-1, with D tentatively TRBD2 (5 bases). There are 15 residues in the CDR3. V dropped 3 bases and J dropped 4 bases, with 14 bases sitting between them. The germline gives CDR1 SGHRS, CDR2 YFSETQ. The CDR3 here is CASSSGGSEYNEQFF. Written as DNA, the CDR3 is TGCGCCAGCAGCTCCGGTGGTAGCGAGTACAATGAGCAGTTCTTC. Together with reference TRBV5-1 and TRBJ2-1, the CDR3 gives the full variable domain: KAGVTQTPRYLIKTRGQQVTLSCSPISGHRSVSWYQQTPGQGLQFLFEYFSETQRNKGNFPGRFSGRQFSNSRSEMNVSTLELGDSALYLCASSSGGSEYNEQFFGPGTRLTVL.

V is TRBV5-4 and J is TRBJ2-7, with 10 bases lining up with TRBD1. CDR1 and CDR2 from the germline V gene are SGHNT and YYREEE (reference sequence). The CDR3 is 15 amino acids. Trimming took 3 bases from V and 6 from J; bases not matched to a gene: 9. The chain's CDR3 is CASSSPGQGRREQYF. The CDR3 DNA is TGTGCCAGCAGCTCCCCGGGACAGGGGCGCCGCGAGCAGTACTTC.

V gene TRBV6-5 combines with J gene TRBJ2-5, with unresolved D. Germline loops: CDR1 MNHEY, CDR2 SVGAGI. The CDR3 sequence is 13 residues long. V gave up 6 bases and J gave up 5 bases, with 13 bases separating them. The CDR3 sequence: CASRSPSSETQYF. CDR3 in DNA: TGTGCCAGCAGATCTCCCAGTTCGGAGACCCAGTACTTC.

The rearrangement joins TRBV6-5 to TRBJ1-3; no definite D call. Germline V gives CDR1 MNHEY, CDR2 SVGAGI. The CDR3 has 13 amino acids. V gave up 6 bases and J gave up 3 bases, with 9 bases separating them. The CDR3 bases are TGTGCCAGCAGACCCCGCGGTGGAAACACCATATATTTT. Its translation is CASRPRGGNTIYF.

This chain connects TRBV7-9 to TRBJ2-1, with D perhaps matching TRBD1 (6 bases). CDR1 is SEHNR, CDR2 FQNEAQ, per germline (reference sequence). This CDR3 region has 13 residues. Trimming shortened V by 5 bases and J by 6 bases, and 11 bases separated the two germline ends. CDR3 protein: CASSGTGSNEQFF. In DNA, the CDR3 is TGTGCCAGCAGCGGCACAGGGAGCAATGAGCAGTTCTTC.

The chain employs TRBV5-4 and TRBJ1-1, with 8 bases lining up with TRBD1. The CDR3 contains 13 residues. CDR1 SGHNT and CDR2 YYREEE come from the germline V gene (reference sequence). V dropped 5 bases and J dropped 4; count of bases not matched to a gene: 4. CDR3 protein: CASRYGTGTEAFF. CDR3 DNA sequence: TGTGCCAGCAGGTACGGGACAGGCACTGAAGCTTTCTTT.

This sequence joins TRBV7-2 and TRBJ2-7; D may be TRBD2 (6 bases). The germline gives CDR1 SGHTA, CDR2 FQGNSA. The V end was cut by 2 bases, the J end by 10 bases, with 21 bases between. This CDR3 is 15 amino acids long. In DNA, the CDR3 is TGTGCCAGCAGCTTATTCGGGTCGGAGGGCCGGTCACAGTACTTC. Encoded protein: CASSLFGSEGRSQYF.